What follows are 18 T cell receptor beta chains derived from one specimen sequenced in a study of response to subunit inactivated influenza vaccine. TCRdb re-called the RT-PCR reads with MiXCR, one entry per CDR3 protein. Among 560,000 or so distinct CDR3 sequences listed, less than 8% were seen once. The specimen comprised PBMCs from blood, sampled less than 30 months after vaccination. The receptors shown here come from a man between 50 and 70 years old who received an inactivated influenza vaccine.

This clonotype was counted only a few times. The chain links TRBV6-1 to TRBJ2-1; D uncertain. The germline V gene encodes CDR1 MNHNS and CDR2 SASEGT. The CDR3 runs to 12 residues. The V gene lost 2 bases and the J gene lost 12 bases, with 11 bases spanning the gap. CDR3 sequence (DNA): TGTGCCAGCAGTGAAAGCAGGACCGGGCAGTTCTTC. Its protein product is CASSESRTGQFF.

Ten or more counts support this clonotype. The gene calls are TRBV20-1 and TRBJ2-7, with TRBD2 matching over 11 bases. The CDR3 extends over 13 amino acids. The germline gives CDR1 DFQATT, CDR2 SNEGSKA (reference sequence). J was trimmed by 7 bases and V by 3 bases; bases with no gene match: 5. The CDR3: CSARGLAVGEQYF. CDR3 coding DNA: TGCAGTGCTAGGGGACTAGCGGTGGGGGAGCAGTACTTC.

This clonotype was detected many times. The V and J genes are TRBV12-3 or TRBV12-4 and TRBJ1-2; D remains unclear. Trimming removed 3 bases at V and 4 bases at J, with 12 bases between. This CDR3 has 14 residues. CDR3 sequence (DNA): TGTGCCAGCAGTTTTGCGGCAGGTCCCTATGGCTACACCTTC. Its translation is CASSFAAGPYGYTF.

This chain joins TRBV15 and TRBJ2-5; D gene ambiguous. From germline, CDR1 is LNHNV and CDR2 YYDKDF (reference sequence). V was shortened by 0 bases and J by 1 base, with 3 bases between the two germline ends. The CDR3 has 13 amino acids. The CDR3 is CATSRDFQETQYF. DNA for the CDR3: TGTGCCACCAGCAGAGATTTCCAAGAGACCCAGTACTTC. Based on the CDR3 plus reference TRBV15 and TRBJ2-5, the full variable domain is DAMVIQNPRYQVTQFGKPVTLSCSQTLNHNVMYWYQQKSSQAPKLLFHYYDKDFNNEADTPDNFQSRRPNTSFCFLDIRSPGLGDTAMYLCATSRDFQETQYFGPGTRLLVL.

The chain is built from TRBV20-1 and TRBJ2-1; 10 bases fit TRBD1. Germline CDR1 and CDR2: DFQATT and SNEGSKA (reference sequence). The CDR3 has 14 amino acids. Trimming removed 5 bases from V and 7 bases from J; junction bases left unmatched: 8. The CDR3 region is CSAPTGTGENEQFF. The DNA for the CDR3 is TGCAGTGCTCCAACCGGGACAGGGGAGAATGAGCAGTTCTTC.

As concerns this clonotype: This may be a read error: a much more frequent sequence differs by one nucleotide. V is TRBV5-1 and J is TRBJ2-1; 10 bases are a match to TRBD2. The germline V gene has CDR1 SGHRS and CDR2 YFSETQ. This CDR3 region has 15 residues. DNA for the CDR3: TGCGCCGGCAGGCCACTAGCGGGGCTTCTGGATGAGCAGTTCTTC. Residues: CAGRPLAGLLDEQFF.

This clonotype was counted a few times. The CDR3 sequence: CASSRQRLGTDTQYF. The CDR3, as DNA: TGTGCCAGCAGTCGACAGAGGCTCGGTACAGATACGCAGTATTTT. The V gene is TRBV7-9, the J gene TRBJ2-3; possible D gene TRBD1, 5 bases. Trimming cost V 6 bases and J 3 bases, with 16 bases left between them. The CDR3 is 15 residues long. CDR1 and CDR2 from the germline V gene are SEHNR and FQNEAQ (reference sequence).

J is TRBJ2-7 and V is TRBV20-1; no clear D. The CDR3 is 13 amino acids. With 5 bases removed from V and 2 bases from J, the gap between germline ends came to 13 bases. CDR1 and CDR2 (germline): DFQATT, SNEGSKA (reference sequence). CDR3 DNA sequence: TGCAGTGCTGAGCGTTTTGGAGCCTACGAGCAGTACTTC. The encoded protein is CSAERFGAYEQYF.

The chain employs TRBV27 and TRBJ1-5; the D is unclear. CDR1 and CDR2 (germline): MNHEY, SMNVEV (reference sequence). This CDR3 has 15 residues. The ends were cut back, 4 bases at V and 2 bases at J, with 12 bases in the middle. The CDR3 nucleotides read TGTGCCAGCAGTTCAGAAATAAGGGGCAATCAGCCCCAGCATTTT. This translates into CASSSEIRGNQPQHF.

This clonotype was found a few times. The rearrangement joins TRBV7-9 to TRBJ2-7; D could derive from TRBD1 or TRBD2 (5 bases each). From germline, CDR1 is SEHNR and CDR2 FQNEAQ (reference sequence). This CDR3 has 15 residues. Deletions cut 0 bases from V and 2 bases from J, with 11 bases between. CDR3 region: CASSLAGLGPYEQYF. The CDR3 DNA sequence: TGTGCCAGCAGCTTAGCAGGTCTGGGACCCTACGAGCAGTACTTC.

This chain connects TRBV4-3 to TRBJ2-7; tentative D call: TRBD1 (5 bases). The CDR3 is 15 residues long. From germline, CDR1 is LGHNA and CDR2 YSLEER. V was clipped by 1 base and J by 3 bases, with 13 bases between them. CDR3 loop: CASSQGMVGLYEQYF. The CDR3 nucleotides read TGCGCCAGCAGCCAAGGTATGGTGGGGCTCTACGAGCAGTACTTC.

This clonotype was seen more than once but under ten times. The chain couples TRBV3-1 to TRBJ2-7; 11 nucleotides line up with TRBD2. The V segment lost 4 bases and the J segment 6 bases; nucleotides outside the gene matches: 8. This CDR3 is built from 15 residues. CDR1 and CDR2 from the germline V gene are LGHDT and YNNKEL (reference sequence). Written as DNA, the CDR3 is TGTGCCAGCAGCCCCTCCGGGACTAGCGGTGGCGAGCAGTACTTC. Its protein product is CASSPSGTSGGEQYF.

The chain recombines TRBV15 with TRBJ2-3, with D possibly matching TRBD2 (5 bases). The CDR3 is 13 amino acids. From germline, CDR1 is LNHNV and CDR2 YYDKDF (reference sequence). Trimming pared 2 bases from V and 5 bases from J, leaving 8 bases between. For the CDR3, the DNA is TGTGCCACCAGCAGACGGGGTGGAGATACGCAGTATTTT. This sequence encodes CATSRRGGDTQYF.

This clonotype was detected only a few times. The chain recombines TRBV7-2 with TRBJ1-3; perhaps TRBD1 as D (5 bases). CDR1 and CDR2 (germline): SGHTA, FQGNSA. Trimming shortened V by 3 bases and J by 3 bases, and 12 bases separated the two germline ends. This CDR3 contains 15 residues. The CDR3 protein is CASSFVRARGNTIYF. The CDR3 DNA sequence: TGTGCCAGCAGCTTCGTCAGGGCTCGTGGAAACACCATATATTTT. Supplemented by reference TRBV7-2 and TRBJ1-3, the full variable domain reads GAGVSQSPSNKVTEKGKDVELRCDPISGHTALYWYRQSLGQGLEFLIYFQGNSAPDKSGLPSDRFSAERTGGSVSTLTIQRTQQEDSAVYLCASSFVRARGNTIYFGEGSWLTVV.

This clonotype was observed a few times. The gene calls are TRBV5-1 and TRBJ2-2; perhaps TRBD1 as D (5 bases). There are 15 residues in the CDR3. From germline, CDR1 is SGHRS and CDR2 YFSETQ. V was shortened by 5 bases and J by 4 bases, with 15 bases between the two germline ends. CDR3 in amino acids: CASRLRQGSTGELFF. CDR3 DNA sequence: TGCGCCAGCAGGTTGAGGCAGGGTAGCACCGGGGAGCTGTTTTTT.

The V gene is TRBV12-3 or TRBV12-4, the J gene TRBJ2-7; maybe TRBD2 (6 bases). This CDR3 comprises 15 residues. V lost 3 bases and J 3 bases, leaving 15 bases between the germline ends. The CDR3 bases are TGTGCCAGCAGTTTGGAGGTGTGGGGGGACTACGAGCAGTACTTC. Residues: CASSLEVWGDYEQYF.

This rearrangement joins TRBV5-1 to TRBJ2-1; D perhaps matches TRBD2 (7 bases). The CDR3 consists of 16 residues. V was trimmed by 2 bases and J by 6 bases, leaving 18 bases between them. Germline-derived CDR1 and CDR2 are SGHRS and YFSETQ. The CDR3 reads CASSFLIGGETNEQFF. The CDR3 region has the DNA TGCGCCAGCAGCTTCTTGATAGGGGGGGAGACCAATGAGCAGTTCTTC.

This chain links TRBV20-1 with TRBJ2-7; D may be TRBD2 (5 bases). The CDR3 extends over 12 amino acids. Germline CDR1 and CDR2: DFQATT and SNEGSKA (reference sequence). Trimming stripped 6 bases from V and 4 bases from J, with 13 bases between. CDR3 sequence: CSAKRFGYEQYF. DNA for the CDR3: TGCAGTGCCAAGCGGTTCGGGTACGAGCAGTACTTC.